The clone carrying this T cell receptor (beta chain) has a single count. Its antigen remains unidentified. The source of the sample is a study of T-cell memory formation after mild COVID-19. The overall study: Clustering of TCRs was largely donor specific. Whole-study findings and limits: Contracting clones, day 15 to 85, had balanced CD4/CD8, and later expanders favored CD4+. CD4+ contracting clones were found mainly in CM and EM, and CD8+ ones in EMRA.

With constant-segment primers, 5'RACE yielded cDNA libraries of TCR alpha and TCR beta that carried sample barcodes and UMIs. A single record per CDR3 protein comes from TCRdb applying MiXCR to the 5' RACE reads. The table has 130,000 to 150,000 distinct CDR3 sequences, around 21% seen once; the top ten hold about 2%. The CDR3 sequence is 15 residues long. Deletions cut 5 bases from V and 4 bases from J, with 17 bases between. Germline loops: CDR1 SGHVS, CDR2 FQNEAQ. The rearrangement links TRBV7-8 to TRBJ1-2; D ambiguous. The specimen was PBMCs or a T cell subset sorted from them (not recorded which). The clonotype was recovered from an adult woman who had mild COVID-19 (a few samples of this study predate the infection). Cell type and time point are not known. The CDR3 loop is CASSQRGMSGYGYTF. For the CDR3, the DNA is TGTGCCAGCAGCCAACGTGGGATGTCGGGCTATGGCTACACCTTC.